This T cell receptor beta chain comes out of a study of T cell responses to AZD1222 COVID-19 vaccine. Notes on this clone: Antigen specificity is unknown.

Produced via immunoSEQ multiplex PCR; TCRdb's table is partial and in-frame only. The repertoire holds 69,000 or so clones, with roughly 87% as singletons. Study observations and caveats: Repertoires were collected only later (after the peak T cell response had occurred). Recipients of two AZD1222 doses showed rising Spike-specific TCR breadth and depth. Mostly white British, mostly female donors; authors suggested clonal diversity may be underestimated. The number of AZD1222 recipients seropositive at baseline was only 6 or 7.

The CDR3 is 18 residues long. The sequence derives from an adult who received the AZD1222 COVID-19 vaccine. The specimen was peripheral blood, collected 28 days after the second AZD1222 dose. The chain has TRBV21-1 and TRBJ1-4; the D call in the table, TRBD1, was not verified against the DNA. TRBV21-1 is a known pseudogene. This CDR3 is CASSKDRGSVATNEKLFF. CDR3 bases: TGTGCCAGCAGCAAGGACAGGGGAAGCGTCGCAACTAATGAAAAACTGTTTTTT.